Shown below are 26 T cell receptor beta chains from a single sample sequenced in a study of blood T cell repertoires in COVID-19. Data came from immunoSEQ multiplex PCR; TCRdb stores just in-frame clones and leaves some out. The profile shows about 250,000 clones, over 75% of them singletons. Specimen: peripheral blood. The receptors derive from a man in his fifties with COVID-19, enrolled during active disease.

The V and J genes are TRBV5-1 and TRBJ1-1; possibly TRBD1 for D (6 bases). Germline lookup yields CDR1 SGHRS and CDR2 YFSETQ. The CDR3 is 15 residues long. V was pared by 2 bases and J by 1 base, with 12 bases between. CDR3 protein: CASSLWDTGNTEAFF. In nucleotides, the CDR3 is TGCGCCAGCAGCTTATGGGACACCGGGAACACTGAAGCTTTCTTT.

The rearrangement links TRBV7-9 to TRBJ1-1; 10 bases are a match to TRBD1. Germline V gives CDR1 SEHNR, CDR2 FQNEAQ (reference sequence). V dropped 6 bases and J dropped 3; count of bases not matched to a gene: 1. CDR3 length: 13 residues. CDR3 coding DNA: TGTGCCAGCAGGACAGGGGGCTACACTGAAGCTTTCTTT. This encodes CASRTGGYTEAFF.

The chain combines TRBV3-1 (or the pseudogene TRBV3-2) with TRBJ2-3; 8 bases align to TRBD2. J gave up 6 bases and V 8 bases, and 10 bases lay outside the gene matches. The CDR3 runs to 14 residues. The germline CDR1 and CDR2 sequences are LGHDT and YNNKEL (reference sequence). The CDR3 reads CASVPGGGGDTQYF. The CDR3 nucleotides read TGTGCCAGCGTCCCGGGGGGGGGTGGCGATACGCAGTATTTT.

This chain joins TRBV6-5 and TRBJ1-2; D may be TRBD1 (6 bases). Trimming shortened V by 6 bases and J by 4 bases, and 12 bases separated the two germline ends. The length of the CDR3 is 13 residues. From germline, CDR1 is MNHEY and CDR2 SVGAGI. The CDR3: CASSATGSYGYTF. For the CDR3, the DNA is TGTGCCAGCAGCGCTACAGGGAGCTATGGCTACACCTTC.

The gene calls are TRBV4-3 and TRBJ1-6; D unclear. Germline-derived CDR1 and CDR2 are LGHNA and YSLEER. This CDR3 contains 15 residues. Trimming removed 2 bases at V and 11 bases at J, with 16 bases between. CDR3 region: CASSQTWAGRTPLHF. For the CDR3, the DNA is TGCGCCAGCAGCCAAACTTGGGCTGGGAGGACACCCCTCCACTTT.

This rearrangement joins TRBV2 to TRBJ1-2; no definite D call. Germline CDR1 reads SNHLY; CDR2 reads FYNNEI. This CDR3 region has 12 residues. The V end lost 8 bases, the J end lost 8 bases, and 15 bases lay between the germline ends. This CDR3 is CASSSDYVGYTF. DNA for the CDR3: TGTGCCAGCTCATCGGACTATGTGGGCTACACCTTC.

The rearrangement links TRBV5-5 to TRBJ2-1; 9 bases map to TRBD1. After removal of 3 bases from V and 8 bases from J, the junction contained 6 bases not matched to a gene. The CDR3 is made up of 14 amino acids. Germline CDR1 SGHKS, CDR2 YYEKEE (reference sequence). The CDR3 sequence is CASSSGQGIDEQFF. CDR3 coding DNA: TGTGCCAGCAGCTCCGGACAGGGGATCGATGAGCAGTTCTTC.

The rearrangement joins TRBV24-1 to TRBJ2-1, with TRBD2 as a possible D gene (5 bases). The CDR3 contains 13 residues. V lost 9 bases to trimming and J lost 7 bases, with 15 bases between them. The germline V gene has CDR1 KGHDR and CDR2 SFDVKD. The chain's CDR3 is CATASILPNEQFF. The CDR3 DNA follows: TGTGCCACCGCTAGCATTTTACCAAATGAGCAGTTCTTC.

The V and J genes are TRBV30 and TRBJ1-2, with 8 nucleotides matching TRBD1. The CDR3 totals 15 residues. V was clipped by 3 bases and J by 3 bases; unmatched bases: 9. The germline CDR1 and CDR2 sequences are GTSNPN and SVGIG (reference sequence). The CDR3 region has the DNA TGTGCCTGGAGGGGCAGGGGGCCTTCGGACTATGGCTACACCTTC. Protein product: CAWRGRGPSDYGYTF.

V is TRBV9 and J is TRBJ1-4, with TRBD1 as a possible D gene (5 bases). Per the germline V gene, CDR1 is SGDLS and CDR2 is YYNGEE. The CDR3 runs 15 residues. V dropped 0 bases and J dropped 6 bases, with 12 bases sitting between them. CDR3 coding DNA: TGTGCCAGCAGCGTAGGTGGAGGGGCCCATGAAAAACTGTTTTTT. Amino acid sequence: CASSVGGGAHEKLFF.

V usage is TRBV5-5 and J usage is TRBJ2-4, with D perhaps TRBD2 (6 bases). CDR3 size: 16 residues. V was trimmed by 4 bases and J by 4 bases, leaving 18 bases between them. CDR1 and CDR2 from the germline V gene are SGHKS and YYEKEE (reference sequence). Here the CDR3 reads CASSPEGRGIKNIQYF. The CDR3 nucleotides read TGTGCCAGCAGCCCGGAGGGTCGGGGGATTAAAAACATTCAGTACTTC. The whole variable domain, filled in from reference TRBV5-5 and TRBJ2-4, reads DAGVTQSPTHLIKTRGQQVTLRCSPISGHKSVSWYQQVLGQGPQFIFQYYEKEERGRGNFPDRFSARQFPNYSSELNVNALLLGDSALYLCASSPEGRGIKNIQYFGAGTRLSVL.

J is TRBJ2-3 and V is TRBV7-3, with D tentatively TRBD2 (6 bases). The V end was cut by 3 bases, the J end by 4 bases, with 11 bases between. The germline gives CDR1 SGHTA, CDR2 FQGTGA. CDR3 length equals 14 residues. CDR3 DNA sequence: TGTGCCAGCAGCTTGGGGACTGCACCAGATACGCAGTATTTT. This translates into CASSLGTAPDTQYF. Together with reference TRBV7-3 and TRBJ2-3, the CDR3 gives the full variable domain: GAGVSQTPSNKVTEKGKYVELRCDPISGHTALYWYRQSLGQGPEFLIYFQGTGAADDSGLPNDRFFAVRPEGSVSTLKIQRTERGDSAVYLCASSLGTAPDTQYFGPGTRLTVL.

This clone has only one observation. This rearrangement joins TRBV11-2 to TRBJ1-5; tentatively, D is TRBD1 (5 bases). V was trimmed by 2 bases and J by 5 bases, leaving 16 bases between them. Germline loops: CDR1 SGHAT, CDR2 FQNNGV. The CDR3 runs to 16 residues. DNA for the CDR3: TGTGCCAGCAGCTTATTGGGGGGAGGACGGGATCAGCCCCAGCATTTT. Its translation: CASSLLGGGRDQPQHF.

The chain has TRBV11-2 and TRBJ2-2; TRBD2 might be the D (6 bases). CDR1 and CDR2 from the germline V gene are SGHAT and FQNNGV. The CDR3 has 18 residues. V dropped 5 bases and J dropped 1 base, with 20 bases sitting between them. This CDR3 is CASSARPSRGENTGELFF. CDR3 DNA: TGTGCCAGCAGCGCACGACCCTCGCGCGGGGAGAACACCGGGGAGCTGTTTTTT.

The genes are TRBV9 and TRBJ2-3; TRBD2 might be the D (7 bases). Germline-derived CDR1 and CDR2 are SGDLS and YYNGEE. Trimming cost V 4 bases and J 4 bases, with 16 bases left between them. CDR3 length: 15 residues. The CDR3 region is CASSSQVGGPDTQYF. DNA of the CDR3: TGTGCCAGCAGCTCTCAGGTCGGGGGGCCAGATACGCAGTATTTT.

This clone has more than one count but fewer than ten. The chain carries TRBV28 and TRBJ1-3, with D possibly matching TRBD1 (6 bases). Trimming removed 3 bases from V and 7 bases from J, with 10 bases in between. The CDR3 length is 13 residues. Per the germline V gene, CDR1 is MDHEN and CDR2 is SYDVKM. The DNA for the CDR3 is TGTGCCAGCAGTTTTGGACAGTCCAACACCATATATTTT. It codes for CASSFGQSNTIYF.

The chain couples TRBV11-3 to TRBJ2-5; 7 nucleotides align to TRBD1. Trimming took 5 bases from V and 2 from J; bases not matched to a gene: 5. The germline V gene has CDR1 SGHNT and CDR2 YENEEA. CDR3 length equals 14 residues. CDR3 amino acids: CASSPRQGQETQYF. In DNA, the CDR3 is TGTGCCAGCAGCCCGAGACAGGGACAAGAGACCCAGTACTTC.

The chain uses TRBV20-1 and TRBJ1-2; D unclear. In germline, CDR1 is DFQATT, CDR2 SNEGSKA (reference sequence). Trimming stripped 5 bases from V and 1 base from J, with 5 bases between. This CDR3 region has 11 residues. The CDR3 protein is CSAGSNYGYTF. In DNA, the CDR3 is TGCAGTGCTGGGAGTAACTATGGCTACACCTTC.

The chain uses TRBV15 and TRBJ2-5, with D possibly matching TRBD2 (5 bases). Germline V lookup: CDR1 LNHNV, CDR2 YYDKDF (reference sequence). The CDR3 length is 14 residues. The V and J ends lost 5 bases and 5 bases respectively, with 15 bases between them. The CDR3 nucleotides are TGTGCCACCAGCTTTCTCGCCGGCGGGGAGACCCAGTACTTC. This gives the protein CATSFLAGGETQYF.

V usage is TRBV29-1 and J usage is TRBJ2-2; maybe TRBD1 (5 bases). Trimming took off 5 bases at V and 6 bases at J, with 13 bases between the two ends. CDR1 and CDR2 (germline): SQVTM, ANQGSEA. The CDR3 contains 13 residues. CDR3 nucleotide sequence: TGCAGCGTTAAAAAACAGGAAGCCGGGGAGCTGTTTTTT. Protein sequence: CSVKKQEAGELFF.

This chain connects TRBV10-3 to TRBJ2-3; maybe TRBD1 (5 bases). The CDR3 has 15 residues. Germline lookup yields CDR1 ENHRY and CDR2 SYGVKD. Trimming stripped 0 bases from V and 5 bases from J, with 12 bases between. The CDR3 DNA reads TGTGCCATCAGTGAGTCAAGGGGTAGAGGAGATACGCAGTATTTT. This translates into CAISESRGRGDTQYF.

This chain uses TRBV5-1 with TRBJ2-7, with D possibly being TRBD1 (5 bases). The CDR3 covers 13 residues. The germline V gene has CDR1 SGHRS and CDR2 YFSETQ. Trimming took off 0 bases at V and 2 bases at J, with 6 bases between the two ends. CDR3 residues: CASSLEGPYEQYF. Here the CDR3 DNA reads TGCGCCAGCAGCTTGGAGGGGCCCTACGAGCAGTACTTC.

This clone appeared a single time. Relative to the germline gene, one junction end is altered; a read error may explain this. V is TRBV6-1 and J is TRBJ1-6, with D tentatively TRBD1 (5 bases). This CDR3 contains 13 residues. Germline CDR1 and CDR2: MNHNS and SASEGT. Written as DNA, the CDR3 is TGTGTCAGCAGTGAGACACTTCGGGGGATCCACGACTTT. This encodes CVSSETLRGIHDF.

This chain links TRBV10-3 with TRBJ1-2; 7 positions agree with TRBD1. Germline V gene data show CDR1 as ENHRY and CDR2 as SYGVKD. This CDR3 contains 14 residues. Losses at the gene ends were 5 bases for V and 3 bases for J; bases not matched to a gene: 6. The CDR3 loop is CAISIAGTDYGYTF. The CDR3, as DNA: TGTGCCATCAGTATCGCCGGGACAGACTATGGCTACACCTTC.

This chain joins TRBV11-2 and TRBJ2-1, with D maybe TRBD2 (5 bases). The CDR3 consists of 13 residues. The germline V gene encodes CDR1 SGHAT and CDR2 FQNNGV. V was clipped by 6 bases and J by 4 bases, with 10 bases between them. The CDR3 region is CASSSGIYNEQFF. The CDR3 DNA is TGTGCCAGCAGTTCCGGGATTTACAATGAGCAGTTCTTC.

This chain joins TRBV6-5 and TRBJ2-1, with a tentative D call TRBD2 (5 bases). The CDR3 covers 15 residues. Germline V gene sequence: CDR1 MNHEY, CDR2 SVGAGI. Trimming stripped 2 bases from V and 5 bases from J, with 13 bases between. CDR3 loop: CASSYGRGPNNEQFF. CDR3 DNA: TGTGCCAGCAGTTACGGCCGGGGTCCAAACAATGAGCAGTTCTTC.